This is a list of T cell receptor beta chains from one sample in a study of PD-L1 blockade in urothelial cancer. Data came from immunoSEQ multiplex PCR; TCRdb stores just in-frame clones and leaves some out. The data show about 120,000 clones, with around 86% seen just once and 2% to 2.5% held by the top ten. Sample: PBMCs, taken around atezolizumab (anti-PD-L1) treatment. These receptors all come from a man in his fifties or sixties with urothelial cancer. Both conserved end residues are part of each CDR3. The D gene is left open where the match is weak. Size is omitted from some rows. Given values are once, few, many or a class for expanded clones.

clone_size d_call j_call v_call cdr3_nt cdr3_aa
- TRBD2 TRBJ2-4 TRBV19 TGTGCCAGTAGTAGGGGACTAGCGGGCCTTCTAGCCAAAAACATTCAGTACTTC CASSRGLAGLLAKNIQYF
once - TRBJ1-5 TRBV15 TGTGCCACCAGCTCCATAGGGGGGGGTGCGAGTCAGCCCCAGCATTTT CATSSIGGGASQPQHF
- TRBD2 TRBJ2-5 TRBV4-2 TGTGCCAGCAGCCAAGATTTAAGGGCGGGAGTGAGTTTGACCCAGTACTTC CASSQDLRAGVSLTQYF
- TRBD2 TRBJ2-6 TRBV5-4 TGTGCCAGCACCCTGGGGCCCGGGGGGGGCCTAAGCTCTGGGGCCAACGTCCTGACTTTC CASTLGPGGGLSSGANVLTF
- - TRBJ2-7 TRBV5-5 TGTGCCAGCAGCATTAGCGGCCCCTTCGAGCAGTACTTC CASSISGPFEQYF
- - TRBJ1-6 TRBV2 TGTGCCAGCAGTGCGGGGGGCGGTTTATATTCACCCCTCCACTTT CASSAGGGLYSPLHF
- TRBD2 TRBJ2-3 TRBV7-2 TGTGCCAGCAGCTTAAGACTAGCCACCGGCACAGATACGCAGTATTTT CASSLRLATGTDTQYF
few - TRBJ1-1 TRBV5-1 TGCGCCAGCAGCTTGGGCCAGGGCATCGCTGAAGCTTTCTTT CASSLGQGIAEAFF
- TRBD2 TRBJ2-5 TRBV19 TGTGCCAGTAGTATCCTAGCGGGAGGGCAGGAGACCCAGTACTTC CASSILAGGQETQYF
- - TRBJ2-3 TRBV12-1 TGTGCCAGCACCCCAGCGGCTAGCGGGACCGGAAGCACAGATACGCAGTATTTT CASTPAASGTGSTDTQYF
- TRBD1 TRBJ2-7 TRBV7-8 TGTGCCAGCAGCACCAGGGACAGGGGAGGCGAGCAGTACTTC CASSTRDRGGEQYF
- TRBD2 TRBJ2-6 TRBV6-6 TGTGCCAGCTGCCCTAGCGGGTACTCTGGGGCCAACGTCCTGACTTTC CASCPSGYSGANVLTF
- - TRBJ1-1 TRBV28 TGTGCCAGCAGGGCGCATACCGCGAGGACTGAAGCTTTCTTT CASRAHTARTEAFF
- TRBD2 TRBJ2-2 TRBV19 TGTGCCAGTAGTGGGGGAGGGGTTACCCCCGGGGAGCTGTTTTTT CASSGGGVTPGELFF
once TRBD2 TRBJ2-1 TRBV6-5 TGTGCCAGCGGGGGATGGACTAGCGGAAACAATGAGCAGTTCTTC CASGGWTSGNNEQFF
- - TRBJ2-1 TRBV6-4 TGTGCCAGCAGTTCAAAAAGGGGGAATGAGCAGTTCTTC CASSSKRGNEQFF
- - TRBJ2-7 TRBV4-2 TGTGCCAGCAGCCAAGGTGATAGCGGCTCCTACGAGCAGTACTTC CASSQGDSGSYEQYF
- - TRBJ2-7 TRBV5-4 TGTGCCAGCAGGCGGGACGGAACCGAGCAGTACTTC CASRRDGTEQYF
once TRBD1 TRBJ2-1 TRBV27 TGTGCCAGCAGCGTGACAGGGGGCGAATGGAATGAGCAGTTCTTC CASSVTGGEWNEQFF
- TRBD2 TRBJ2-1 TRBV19 TGTGCCAGTAGTACCTATAGCGGGAGTTTGTACAATGAGCAGTTCTTC CASSTYSGSLYNEQFF
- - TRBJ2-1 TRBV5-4 TGTGCCAGCAGCTTTAGCAATGAGCAGTTCTTC CASSFSNEQFF
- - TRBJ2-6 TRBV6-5 TGTGCCAGCAGTACGGGAGCCTCTGGGGCCAACGTCCTGACTTTC CASSTGASGANVLTF
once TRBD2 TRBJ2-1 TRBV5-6 TGTGCCAGCAGCTTGATGGTAGCGGGAAACAATGAGCAGTTCTTC CASSLMVAGNNEQFF
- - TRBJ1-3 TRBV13 TGTGCCAGCAGGGGGCTCTCTGGAAACACCATATATTTT CASRGLSGNTIYF
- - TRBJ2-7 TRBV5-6 TGTGCCAGCAGCCCACTAGCTCTTGGGGGCGAGCAGTACTTC CASSPLALGGEQYF
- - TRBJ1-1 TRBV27 TGTGCCAGCAGTTTATTTAGTGCGTCGGGGAGGCTCAACACTGAAGCTTTCTTT CASSLFSASGRLNTEAFF
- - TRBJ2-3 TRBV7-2 TGTGCCAGCAGCCTGTGGACTAGCACAGATACGCAGTATTTT CASSLWTSTDTQYF
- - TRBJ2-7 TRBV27 TGTGCCAGCAGTTTATTAGGCGGTAGCTCCTACGAGCAGTACTTC CASSLLGGSSYEQYF
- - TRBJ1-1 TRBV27 TGTGCCAGCAGTTCGGACAGACAAAGGAACACTGAAGCTTTCTTT CASSSDRQRNTEAFF
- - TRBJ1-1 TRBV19 TGTGCCAGTAGTATTGGGGACATTGGTGAAGCTTTCTTT CASSIGDIGEAFF
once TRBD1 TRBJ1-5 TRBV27 TGTGCCAGCAGTGCCGGGACAGGGGGCAATCAGCCCCAGCATTTT CASSAGTGGNQPQHF
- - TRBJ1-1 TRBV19 TGTGCCAGTAGTATGACGAGGACTGAAGCTTTCTTT CASSMTRTEAFF
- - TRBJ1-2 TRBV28 TGTGCCAGCAGTTCCCTAACAGGGAATTATGGCTACACCTTC CASSSLTGNYGYTF
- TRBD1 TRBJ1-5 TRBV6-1 TGTGCCAGCAGAGGGACAGATAGCAATCAGCCCCAGCATTTT CASRGTDSNQPQHF
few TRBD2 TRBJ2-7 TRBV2 TGTGCCAGCTATCAGCGGGGTGGGGAGCAGTACTTC CASYQRGGEQYF
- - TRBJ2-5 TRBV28 TGTGCCAGCAGTATAGCGGGTAGGGGGGAGACCCAGTACTTC CASSIAGRGETQYF
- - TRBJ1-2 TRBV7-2 TGTGCCAGCAGCTTAGAGCCAGGAAAAAACTATGGCTACACCTTC CASSLEPGKNYGYTF
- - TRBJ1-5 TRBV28 TGTGCCAGCAGTACCCCAGGGGTAGGGTTCGGCAATCAGCCCCAGCATTTT CASSTPGVGFGNQPQHF
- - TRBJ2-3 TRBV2 TGTGCCAGCACCAGAGAGGCGGTTTTTACAGATACGCAGTATTTT CASTREAVFTDTQYF
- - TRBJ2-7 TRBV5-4 TGTGCCAGCAGCTTCGGGTACGAGCAGTACTTC CASSFGYEQYF
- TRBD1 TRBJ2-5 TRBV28 TGTGCCAGCAGTCGGACAGGGGGATTAGTAGAGACCCAGTACTTC CASSRTGGLVETQYF
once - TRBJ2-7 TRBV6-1 TGTGCCAGCGGCGGACAGAACTCCTACGAGCAGTACTTC CASGGQNSYEQYF
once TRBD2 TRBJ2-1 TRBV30 TGTGCCTGGTTACCCGAGCTAGCGGGTCGGTACAATGAGCAGTTCTTC CAWLPELAGRYNEQFF
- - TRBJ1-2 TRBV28 TGTGCCAGCAGATACCCCCGTGGAGAAAGCCTCTATGGCTACACCTTC CASRYPRGESLYGYTF
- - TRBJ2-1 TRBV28 TGTGCCAGCAGTTTAGGTCCACGGGGGTACAATGAGCAGTTCTTC CASSLGPRGYNEQFF
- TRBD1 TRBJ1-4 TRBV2 TGTGCCAGCAGACCGGGACAGTTTAATGAAAAACTGTTTTTT CASRPGQFNEKLFF